These T cell receptor beta chains were read from a single sample in a study of cytomegalovirus exposure and HLA in healthy donors. This table comes from immunoSEQ multiplex PCR, and its TCRdb copy is limited to in-frame clones, with some not included. The table lists 150,000 or so clones, roughly 74% of them singletons. Specimen: PBMCs. These receptors were obtained from a man in his forties in good health and CMV-seronegative. Both conserved end residues are part of each CDR3. Each record gives: J gene, V gene, clone size, D gene, CDR3 protein, CDR3 DNA. D genes are given only for firm matches. The size entry is marked missing in some rows and otherwise reads once, few, many or a size class.

j_call: TRBJ1-5; v_call: TRBV10-3; clone_size: .; d_call: TRBD1; cdr3_aa: CAISAADRGTQPQHF; cdr3_nt: TGTGCCATCAGTGCCGCAGACAGGGGAACTCAGCCCCAGCATTTC
j_call: TRBJ2-1; v_call: TRBV7-3; clone_size: few; d_call: TRBD2; cdr3_aa: CASSLAGDAYNEQFF; cdr3_nt: TGTGCCAGCAGCTTAGCGGGGGACGCCTACAATGAGCAGTTCTTC
j_call: TRBJ2-2; v_call: TRBV4-3; clone_size: few; d_call: .; cdr3_aa: CASSQDSRTGELFF; cdr3_nt: TGCGCCAGCAGCCAAGATTCCAGGACCGGGGAGCTGTTTTTT
j_call: TRBJ2-5; v_call: TRBV11-2; clone_size: .; d_call: .; cdr3_aa: CASSLTSTRGETQYF; cdr3_nt: TGTGCCAGCAGCTTAACTAGTACCCGGGGGGAGACCCAGTACTTC
j_call: TRBJ2-3; v_call: TRBV7-9; clone_size: .; d_call: .; cdr3_aa: CASSLGLPTDTQYF; cdr3_nt: TGTGCCAGCAGCCTAGGACTCCCCACAGATACGCAGTATTTT
j_call: TRBJ2-1; v_call: TRBV7-7; clone_size: .; d_call: TRBD2; cdr3_aa: CASSLVSGGLYNEQFF; cdr3_nt: TGTGCCAGCAGCTTAGTCAGCGGGGGCCTATACAATGAGCAGTTCTTC
j_call: TRBJ2-3; v_call: TRBV7-9; clone_size: .; d_call: .; cdr3_aa: CASTLKSGNIRTDTQYF; cdr3_nt: TGTGCCAGCACCCTTAAGTCAGGGAACATTCGCACAGATACGCAGTATTTT
j_call: TRBJ1-2; v_call: TRBV18; clone_size: few; d_call: .; cdr3_aa: CASSGQPYGYTF; cdr3_nt: TGTGCCAGCTCAGGGCAACCATATGGCTACACCTTC
j_call: TRBJ1-1; v_call: TRBV7-3; clone_size: .; d_call: TRBD1; cdr3_aa: CASSLGGTDEAFF; cdr3_nt: TGTGCCAGCAGCTTAGGGGGGACAGATGAAGCTTTCTTT
j_call: TRBJ2-2; v_call: TRBV5-1; clone_size: .; d_call: .; cdr3_aa: CASSSSTVTTGELFF; cdr3_nt: TGCGCCAGCAGCTCATCGACAGTTACAACCGGGGAGCTGTTTTTT
j_call: TRBJ1-5; v_call: TRBV9; clone_size: .; d_call: TRBD1; cdr3_aa: CASSNHRGAQPQHF; cdr3_nt: TGTGCCAGCAGTAATCACAGGGGTGCTCAGCCCCAGCATTTT
j_call: TRBJ1-2; v_call: TRBV28; clone_size: .; d_call: .; cdr3_aa: CASSARDGYTF; cdr3_nt: TGTGCCAGCAGTGCCCGGGATGGCTACACCTTC
j_call: TRBJ1-3; v_call: TRBV18; clone_size: .; d_call: .; cdr3_aa: CASSGGTSGNTIYF; cdr3_nt: TGTGCCAGCTCAGGGGGGACCTCTGGAAACACCATATATTTT